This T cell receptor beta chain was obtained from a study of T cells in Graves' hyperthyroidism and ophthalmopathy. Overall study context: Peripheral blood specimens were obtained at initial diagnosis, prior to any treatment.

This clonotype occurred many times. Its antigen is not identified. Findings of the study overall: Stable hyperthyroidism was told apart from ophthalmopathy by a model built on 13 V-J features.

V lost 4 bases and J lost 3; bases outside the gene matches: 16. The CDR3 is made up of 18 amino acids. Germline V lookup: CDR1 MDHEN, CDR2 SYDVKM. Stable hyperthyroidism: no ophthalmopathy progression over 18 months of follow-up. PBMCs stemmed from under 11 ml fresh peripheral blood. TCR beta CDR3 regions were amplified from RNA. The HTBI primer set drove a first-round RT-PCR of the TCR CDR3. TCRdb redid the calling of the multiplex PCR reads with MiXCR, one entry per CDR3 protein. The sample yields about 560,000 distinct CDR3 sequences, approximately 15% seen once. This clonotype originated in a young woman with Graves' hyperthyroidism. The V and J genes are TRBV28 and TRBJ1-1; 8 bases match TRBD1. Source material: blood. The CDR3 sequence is CASSSSSYRGVEDTEAFF. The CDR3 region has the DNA TGTGCCAGCAGTTCATCCTCCTACAGGGGGGTGGAGGACACTGAAGCTTTCTTT.